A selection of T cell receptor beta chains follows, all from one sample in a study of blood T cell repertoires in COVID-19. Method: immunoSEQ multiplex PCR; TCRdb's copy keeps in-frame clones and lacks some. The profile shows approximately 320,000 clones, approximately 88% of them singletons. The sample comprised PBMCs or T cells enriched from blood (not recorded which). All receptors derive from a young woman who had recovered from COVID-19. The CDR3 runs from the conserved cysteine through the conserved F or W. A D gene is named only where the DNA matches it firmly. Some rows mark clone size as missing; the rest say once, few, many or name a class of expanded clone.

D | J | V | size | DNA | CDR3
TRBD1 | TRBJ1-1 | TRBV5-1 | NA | TGCGCCAGCAGCTCACAGGGGGGCACTGAAGCTTTCTTT | CASSSQGGTEAFF
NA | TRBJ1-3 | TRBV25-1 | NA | TGTGCCAGCGCCCTTCCAGGGACTGGAAACACCATATATTTT | CASALPGTGNTIYF
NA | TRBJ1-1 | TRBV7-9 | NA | TGTGCCAGCAGCCGAACCAGGGACACTGAAGCTTTCTTT | CASSRTRDTEAFF
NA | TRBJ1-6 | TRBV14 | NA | TGTGCCAGCAGCCCCGGGAGTACACCCCTCCACTTT | CASSPGSTPLHF
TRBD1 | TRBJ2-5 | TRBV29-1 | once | TGCAGCGTTGTGGACAGGCATCAAGAGACCCAGTACTTC | CSVVDRHQETQYF
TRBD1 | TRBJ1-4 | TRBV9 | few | TGTGCCAGCAGCGTAGGGTTCGGCGGGGACAGGGATAAGGATGAAAAACTGTTTTTT | CASSVGFGGDRDKDEKLFF
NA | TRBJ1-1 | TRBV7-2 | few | TGTGCCAGCAGCTATATATTGAACACTGAAGCTTTCTTT | CASSYILNTEAFF
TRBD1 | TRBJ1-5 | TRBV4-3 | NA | TGCGCCAGCAGCCAAGATGTGGCAGGGGGTAGATCAAGCAATCAGCCCCAGCATTTT | CASSQDVAGGRSSNQPQHF
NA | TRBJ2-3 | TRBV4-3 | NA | TGCGCCAGCAGCCAGTTCCATAGCGCTAGCACAGATACGCAGTATTTT | CASSQFHSASTDTQYF
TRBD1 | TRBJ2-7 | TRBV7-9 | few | TGTGCCAGCGGATCGACAGGGACAGGGTCCGAGCAGTACTTC | CASGSTGTGSEQYF
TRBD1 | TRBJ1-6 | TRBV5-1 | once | TGCGCCAGCAGCTGGGGACAGGGCTTTAATTCACCCCTCCACTTT | CASSWGQGFNSPLHF
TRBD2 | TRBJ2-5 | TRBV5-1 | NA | TGCGCCAGCAGCCCCTACCGCGGGACTAGCGGGGGGGCCCGTACAGAGACCCAGTACTTC | CASSPYRGTSGGARTETQYF
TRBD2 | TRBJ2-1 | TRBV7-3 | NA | TGTGCCAGCAGGACTAGCGGGAATTACAATGAGCAGTTCTTC | CASRTSGNYNEQFF
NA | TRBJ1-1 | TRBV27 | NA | TGTGCCTCACGGGGGTCGAACACTGAAGCTTTCTTT | CASRGSNTEAFF
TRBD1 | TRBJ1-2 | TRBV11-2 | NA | TGTGCCAGCAGCCCCCGTTGGCAGGGGGACTATGGCTACACCTTC | CASSPRWQGDYGYTF
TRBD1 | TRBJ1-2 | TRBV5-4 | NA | TGTGCCAGCAGGTCGGTAGGGACAGCTAACTATGGCTACACCTTC | CASRSVGTANYGYTF
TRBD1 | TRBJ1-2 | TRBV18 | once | TGTGCCAGCTCATCCACTCGACAGGGAAACTATGGCTACACCTTC | CASSSTRQGNYGYTF
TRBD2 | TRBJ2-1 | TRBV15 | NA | TGTGCCACCAGCAGGACTGTACTAGCGGAGCAGTTCTTC | CATSRTVLAEQFF